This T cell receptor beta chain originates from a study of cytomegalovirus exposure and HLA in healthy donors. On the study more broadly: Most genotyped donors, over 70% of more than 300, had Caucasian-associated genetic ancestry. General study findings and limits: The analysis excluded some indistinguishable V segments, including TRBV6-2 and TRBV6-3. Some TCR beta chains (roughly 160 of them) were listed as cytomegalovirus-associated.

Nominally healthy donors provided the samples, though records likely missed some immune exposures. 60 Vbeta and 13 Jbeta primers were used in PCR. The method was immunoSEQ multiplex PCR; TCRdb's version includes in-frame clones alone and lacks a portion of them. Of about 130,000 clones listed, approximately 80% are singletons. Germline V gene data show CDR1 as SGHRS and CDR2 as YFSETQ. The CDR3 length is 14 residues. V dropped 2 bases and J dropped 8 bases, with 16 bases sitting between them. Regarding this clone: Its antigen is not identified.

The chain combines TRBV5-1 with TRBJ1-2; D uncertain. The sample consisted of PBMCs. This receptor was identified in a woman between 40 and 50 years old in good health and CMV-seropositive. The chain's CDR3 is CASSFEGGEYGYTF. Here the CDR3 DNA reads TGCGCCAGCAGCTTCGAGGGCGGGGAATACGGCTACACCTTC.